This TCR beta chain emerged from a study of shared clonotypes between healthy human individuals. Generated by immunoSEQ multiplex PCR, the TCRdb table keeps only in-frame clones and is missing some. Of some 2 million clones listed, 85% to 95% are singletons. V lost 3 bases and J lost 4, with 17 bases in between. From germline, CDR1 is SGDLS and CDR2 YYNGEE. This CDR3 region has 15 residues. The chain is built from TRBV9 and TRBJ2-7; D may be TRBD1 or TRBD2 (5 bases each). The receptor's source is a man between 18 and 29 years old in good health. The sequenced sample consisted of naive CD4+ T cells sorted from blood. Subset reported: CD45RA+ positively selected. CDR3: CASSARDGAPYEQYF. The CDR3 bases are TGTGCCAGCAGCGCCCGGGACGGAGCACCTTACGAGCAGTACTTC.